A single T cell receptor (beta chain) is shown here with its context. These data originate in a study of cytomegalovirus exposure and HLA in healthy donors. CDR1 and CDR2 from the germline V gene are SGDLS and YYNGEE. The V end lost 4 bases, the J end lost 1 base, and 10 bases lay between the germline ends. The CDR3 spans 14 residues. The PCR made use of 60 Vbeta and 13 Jbeta primers. Using immunoSEQ multiplex PCR, the repertoire was profiled, and TCRdb retains in-frame clones only, with some absent. The table includes more than 95,000 clones, around 80% detected once. V usage is TRBV9 and J usage is TRBJ2-3; D might be TRBD2 (6 bases). What was sequenced was PBMCs. The clonotype comes from a man in his forties in good health and CMV-seropositive. CDR3 residues: CASSSRLGTDTQYF. The CDR3 DNA reads TGTGCCAGCAGCTCCAGACTAGGCACAGATACGCAGTATTTT.